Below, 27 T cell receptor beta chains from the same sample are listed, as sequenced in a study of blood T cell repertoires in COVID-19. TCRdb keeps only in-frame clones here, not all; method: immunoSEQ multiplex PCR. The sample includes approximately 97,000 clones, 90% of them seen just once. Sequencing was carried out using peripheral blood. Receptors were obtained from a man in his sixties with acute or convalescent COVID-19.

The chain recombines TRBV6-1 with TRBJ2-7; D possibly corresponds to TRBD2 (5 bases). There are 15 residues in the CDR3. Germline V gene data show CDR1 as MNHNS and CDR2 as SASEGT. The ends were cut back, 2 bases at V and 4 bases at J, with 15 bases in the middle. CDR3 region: CASSERIAGGYEQYV. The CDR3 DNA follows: TGTGCCAGCAGTGAACGGATAGCAGGAGGATACGAGCAGTACGTC.

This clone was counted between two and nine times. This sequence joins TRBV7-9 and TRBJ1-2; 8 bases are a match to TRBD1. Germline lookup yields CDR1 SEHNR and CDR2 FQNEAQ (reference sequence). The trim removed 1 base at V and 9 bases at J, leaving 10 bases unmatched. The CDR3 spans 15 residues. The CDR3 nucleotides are TGTGCCAGCAGCTTAGGGGCTGACAGGGGTGAGCGCTACACCTTC. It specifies CASSLGADRGERYTF.

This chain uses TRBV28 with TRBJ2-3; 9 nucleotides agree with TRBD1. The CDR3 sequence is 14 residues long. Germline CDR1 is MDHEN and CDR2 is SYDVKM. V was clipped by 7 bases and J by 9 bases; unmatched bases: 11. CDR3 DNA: TGTGCCAGCACCCTGACAGGGGGTCCAGGGACGCAGTATTTT. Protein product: CASTLTGGPGTQYF. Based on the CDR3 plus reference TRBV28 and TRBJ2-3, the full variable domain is DVKVTQSSRYLVKRTGEKVFLECVQDMDHENMFWYRQDPGLGLRLIYFSYDVKMKEKGDIPEGYSVSREKKERFSLILESASTNQTSMYLCASTLTGGPGTQYFGPGTRLTVL.

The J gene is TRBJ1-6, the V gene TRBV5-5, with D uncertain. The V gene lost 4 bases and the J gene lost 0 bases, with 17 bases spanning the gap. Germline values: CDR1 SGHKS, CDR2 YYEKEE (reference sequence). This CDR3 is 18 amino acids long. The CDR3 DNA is TGTGCCAGCAGCATGCTTACCCCCGGCGGCTCCTATAATTCACCCCTCCACTTT. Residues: CASSMLTPGGSYNSPLHF.

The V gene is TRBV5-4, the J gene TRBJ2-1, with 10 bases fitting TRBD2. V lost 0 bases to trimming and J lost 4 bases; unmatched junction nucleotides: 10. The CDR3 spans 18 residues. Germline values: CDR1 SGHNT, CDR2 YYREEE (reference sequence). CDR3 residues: CASSLDSGGIRGYNEQFF. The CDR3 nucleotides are TGTGCCAGCAGCTTGGATAGCGGGGGGATCAGGGGGTACAATGAGCAGTTCTTC.

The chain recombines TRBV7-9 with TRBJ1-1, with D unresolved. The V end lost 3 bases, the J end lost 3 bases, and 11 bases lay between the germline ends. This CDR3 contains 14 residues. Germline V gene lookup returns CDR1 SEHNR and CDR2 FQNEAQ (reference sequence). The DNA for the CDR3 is TGTGCCAGCAGCTTCGTAAACGAGTACACTGAAGCTTTCTTT. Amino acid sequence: CASSFVNEYTEAFF.

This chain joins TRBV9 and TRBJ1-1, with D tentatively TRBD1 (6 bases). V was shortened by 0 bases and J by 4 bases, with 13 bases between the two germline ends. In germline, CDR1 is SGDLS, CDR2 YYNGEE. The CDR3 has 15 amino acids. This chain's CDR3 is CASSVEGGGGTEAFF. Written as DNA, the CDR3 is TGTGCCAGCAGCGTAGAAGGGGGAGGGGGCACTGAAGCTTTCTTT.

Here the CDR3 reads CASSEQLAGTQYF. CDR3 DNA: TGTGCCAGCAGTGAACAACTAGCGGGGACCCAGTACTTC. This chain connects TRBV2 to TRBJ2-5; 9 positions agree with TRBD2. The ends lost 2 bases at V and 7 bases at J; junction bases unmatched: 2. There are 13 residues in the CDR3. Germline V gene sequence: CDR1 SNHLY, CDR2 FYNNEI.

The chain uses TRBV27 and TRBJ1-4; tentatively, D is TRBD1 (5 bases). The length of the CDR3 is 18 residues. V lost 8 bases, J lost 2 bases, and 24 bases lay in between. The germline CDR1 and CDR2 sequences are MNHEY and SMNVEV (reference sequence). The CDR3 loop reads CASGPLQGVVGTNEKLFF. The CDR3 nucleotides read TGTGCCAGCGGGCCTTTGCAGGGCGTAGTGGGGACTAATGAAAAACTGTTTTTT.

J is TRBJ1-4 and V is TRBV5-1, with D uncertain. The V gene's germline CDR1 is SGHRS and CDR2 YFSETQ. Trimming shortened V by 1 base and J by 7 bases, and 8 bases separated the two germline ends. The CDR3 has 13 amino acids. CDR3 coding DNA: TGCGCCAGCAGCTTGAGCACCCGTGAAAAACTGTTTTTT. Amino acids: CASSLSTREKLFF. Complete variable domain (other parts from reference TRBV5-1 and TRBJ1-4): KAGVTQTPRYLIKTRGQQVTLSCSPISGHRSVSWYQQTPGQGLQFLFEYFSETQRNKGNFPGRFSGRQFSNSRSEMNVSTLELGDSALYLCASSLSTREKLFFGSGTQLSVL.

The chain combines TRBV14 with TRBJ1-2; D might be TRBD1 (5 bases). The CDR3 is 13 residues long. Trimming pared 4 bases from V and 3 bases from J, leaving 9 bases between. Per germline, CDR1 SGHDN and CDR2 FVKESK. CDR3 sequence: CASSLPGDYGYTF. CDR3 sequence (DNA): TGTGCCAGCAGCCTCCCGGGGGACTATGGCTACACCTTC.

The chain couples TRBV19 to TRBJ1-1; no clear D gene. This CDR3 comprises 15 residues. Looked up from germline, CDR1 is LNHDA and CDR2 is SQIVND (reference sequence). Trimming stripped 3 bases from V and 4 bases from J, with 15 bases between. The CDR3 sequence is CASSMSAGITTEAFF. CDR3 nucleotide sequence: TGTGCCAGTAGTATGTCGGCCGGGATAACCACTGAAGCTTTCTTT. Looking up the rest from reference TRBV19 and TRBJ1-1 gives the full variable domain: DGGITQSPKYLFRKEGQNVTLSCEQNLNHDAMYWYRQDPGQGLRLIYYSQIVNDFQKGDIAEGYSVSREKKESFPLTVTSAQKNPTAFYLCASSMSAGITTEAFFGQGTRLTVV.

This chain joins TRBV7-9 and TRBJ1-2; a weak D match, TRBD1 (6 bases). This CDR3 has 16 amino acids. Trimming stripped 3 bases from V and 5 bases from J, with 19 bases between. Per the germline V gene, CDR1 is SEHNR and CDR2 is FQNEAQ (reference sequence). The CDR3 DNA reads TGTGCCAGCAGCTTGTCAACAGGGCCAGGCATTTATGGCTACACCTTC. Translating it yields CASSLSTGPGIYGYTF.

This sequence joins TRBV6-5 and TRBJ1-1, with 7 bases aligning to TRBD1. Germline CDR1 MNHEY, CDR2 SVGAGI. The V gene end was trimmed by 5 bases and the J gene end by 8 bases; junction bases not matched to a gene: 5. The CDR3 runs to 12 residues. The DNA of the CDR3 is TGTGCCAGCAGTCCAGGGGGGCCCGAAGCTTTCTTT. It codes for CASSPGGPEAFF.

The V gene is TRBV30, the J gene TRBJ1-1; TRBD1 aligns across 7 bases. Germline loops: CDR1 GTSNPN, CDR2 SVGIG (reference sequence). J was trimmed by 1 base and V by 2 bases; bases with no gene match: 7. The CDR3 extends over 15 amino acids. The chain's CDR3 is CAWSRQGVRNTEAFF. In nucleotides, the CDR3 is TGTGCCTGGAGTAGACAGGGAGTCCGGAACACTGAAGCTTTCTTT.

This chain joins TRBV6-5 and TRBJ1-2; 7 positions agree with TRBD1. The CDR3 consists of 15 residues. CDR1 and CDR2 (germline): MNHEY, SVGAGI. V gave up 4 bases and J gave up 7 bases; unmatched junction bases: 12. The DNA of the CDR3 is TGTGCCAGCAGTTTAAGACAGGGTGGGACGAGTGGCTACACCTTC. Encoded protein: CASSLRQGGTSGYTF.

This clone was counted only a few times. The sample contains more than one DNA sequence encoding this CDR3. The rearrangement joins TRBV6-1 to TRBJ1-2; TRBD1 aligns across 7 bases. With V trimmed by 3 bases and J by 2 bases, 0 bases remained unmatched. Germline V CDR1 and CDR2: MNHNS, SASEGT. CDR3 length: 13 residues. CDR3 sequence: CASSEGQNYGYTF. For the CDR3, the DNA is TGTGCCAGCAGTGAGGGACAGAACTATGGCTACACCTTC.

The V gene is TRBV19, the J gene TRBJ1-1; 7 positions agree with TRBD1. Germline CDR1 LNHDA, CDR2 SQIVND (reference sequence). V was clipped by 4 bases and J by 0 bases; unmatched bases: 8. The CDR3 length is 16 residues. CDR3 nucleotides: TGTGCCAGTAGTAACCGACAGGGTGCGTTGAACACTGAAGCTTTCTTT. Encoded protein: CASSNRQGALNTEAFF.

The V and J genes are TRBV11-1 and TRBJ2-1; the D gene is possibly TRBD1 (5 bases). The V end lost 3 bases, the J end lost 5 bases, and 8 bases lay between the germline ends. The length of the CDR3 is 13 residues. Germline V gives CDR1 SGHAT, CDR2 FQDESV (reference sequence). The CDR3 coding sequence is TGTGCCAGCAGCTTGGGGCGGAACAATGAGCAGTTCTTC. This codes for CASSLGRNNEQFF.

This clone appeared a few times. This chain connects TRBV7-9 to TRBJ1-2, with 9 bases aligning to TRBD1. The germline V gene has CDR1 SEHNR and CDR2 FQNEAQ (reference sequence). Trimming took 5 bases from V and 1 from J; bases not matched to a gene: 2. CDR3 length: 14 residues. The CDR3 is CASSEGQGNYGYTF. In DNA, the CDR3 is TGTGCCAGCAGCGAGGGACAGGGTAACTATGGCTACACCTTC.

This CDR3 is CASSPGQAPLYEQYF. The CDR3 nucleotides read TGTGCCAGCTCACCCGGACAGGCCCCCCTCTACGAGCAGTACTTC. The chain is built from TRBV18 and TRBJ2-7, with 7 positions matching TRBD1. This CDR3 spans 15 amino acids. V shed 3 bases, J shed 3 bases, and the junction held 8 bases outside the gene matches. Germline V lookup: CDR1 KGHSH, CDR2 LQKENI.

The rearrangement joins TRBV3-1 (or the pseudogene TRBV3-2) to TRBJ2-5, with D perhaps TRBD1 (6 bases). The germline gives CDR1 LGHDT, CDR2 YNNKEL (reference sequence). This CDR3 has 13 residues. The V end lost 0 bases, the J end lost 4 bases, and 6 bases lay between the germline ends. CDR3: CASSQDRGETQYF. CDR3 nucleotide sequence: TGTGCCAGCAGCCAAGACAGGGGAGAGACCCAGTACTTC.

Written as DNA, the CDR3 is TGCAGCGTTGAAGTTGGGGACAGGGTTGGAGCTTTCTTT. Its translation: CSVEVGDRVGAFF. The genes are TRBV29-1 and TRBJ1-1; 9 bases match TRBD1. Trimming took 1 base from V and 10 from J; bases not matched to a gene: 7. Germline values: CDR1 SQVTM, CDR2 ANQGSEA. The CDR3 totals 13 residues. Filled out from reference TRBV29-1 and TRBJ1-1, the complete variable domain reads SAVISQKPSRDICQRGTSLTIQCQVDSQVTMMFWYRQQPGQSLTLIATANQGSEATYESGFVIDKFPISRPNLTFSTLTVSNMSPEDSSIYLCSVEVGDRVGAFFGQGTRLTVV.

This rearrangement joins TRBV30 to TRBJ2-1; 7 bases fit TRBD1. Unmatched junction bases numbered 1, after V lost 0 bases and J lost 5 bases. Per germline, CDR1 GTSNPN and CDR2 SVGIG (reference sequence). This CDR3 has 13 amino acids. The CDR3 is CAWSVQGNNEQFF. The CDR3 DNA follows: TGTGCCTGGAGTGTACAGGGGAACAATGAGCAGTTCTTC.

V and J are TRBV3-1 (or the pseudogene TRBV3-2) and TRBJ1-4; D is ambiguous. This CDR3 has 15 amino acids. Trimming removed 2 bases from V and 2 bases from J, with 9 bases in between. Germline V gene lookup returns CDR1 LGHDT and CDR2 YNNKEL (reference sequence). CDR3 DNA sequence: TGTGCCAGCAGCCAAAGCGGGTCGACTAATGAAAAACTGTTTTTT. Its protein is CASSQSGSTNEKLFF.

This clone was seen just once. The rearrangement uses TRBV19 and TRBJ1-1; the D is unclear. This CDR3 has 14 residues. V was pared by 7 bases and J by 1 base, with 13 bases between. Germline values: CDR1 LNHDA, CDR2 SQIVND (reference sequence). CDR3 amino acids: CASKSQAANTEAFF. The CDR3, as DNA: TGTGCCAGTAAATCCCAGGCAGCGAACACTGAAGCTTTCTTT.

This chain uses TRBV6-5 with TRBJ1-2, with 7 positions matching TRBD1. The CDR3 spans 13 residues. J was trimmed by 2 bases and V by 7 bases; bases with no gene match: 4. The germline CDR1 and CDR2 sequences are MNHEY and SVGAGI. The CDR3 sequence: CASNPQGNYGYTF. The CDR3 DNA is TGTGCCAGCAACCCACAGGGGAACTATGGCTACACCTTC.